Listed here are 2 T cell receptor beta chains from one sample, sequenced in a study of T-cell reconstitution after alpha-beta-depleted transplantation in children. Library preparation (for TCRbeta) was performed with unique molecular identifiers. From the PCR reads, TCRdb called clonotypes with MiXCR, one entry per CDR3 protein. This sample has 90,000 to 130,000 distinct CDR3 sequences, with 6.4% found just once. The source was PBMCs, mostly from graft donor cells, collected 360 days after TCRalphabeta/CD19-depleted stem cell transplant. The receptor source for this set is a male patient aged 2-10 years who had a stem cell transplant for acute lymphoblastic leukemia, so the T cells may come from the graft donor.

In this sample, this clonotype turned up a few times. The V and J genes are TRBV6-2 or TRBV6-3 and TRBJ2-1, with 9 bases identical to TRBD2. CDR3 size: 17 residues. V lost 6 bases and J lost 4; bases outside the gene matches: 13. The germline CDR1 and CDR2 sequences are MNHEY and SVGEGT. The CDR3 sequence is CASRSLRGGFFYNEQFF. For the CDR3, the DNA is TGTGCCAGCAGATCCCTGCGGGGGGGCTTCTTTTACAATGAGCAGTTCTTC.

The rearrangement uses TRBV3-1 and TRBJ2-7; 9 nucleotides line up with TRBD2. The CDR3 is 17 amino acids. CDR1 and CDR2 (germline): LGHDT, YNNKEL (reference sequence). The DNA of the CDR3 is TGTACCATCAGCCTCGATGGACTAGCGTCTTTCTCCTACGAGCAGTACTTC. As protein: CTISLDGLASFSYEQYF.